Presented here are 5 T cell receptor beta chains from one specimen sequenced in a study of T cells after yellow fever vaccination. One entry per CDR3 protein results from TCRdb running MiXCR on the 5' RACE reads. This sample yields 200,000 or so distinct CDR3 sequences, of which approximately 6.8% are seen a single time; roughly 1% belongs to the top ten. The source material was CD4+ T cells sorted from PBMCs, sampled on the day of the yellow fever booster vaccination. The receptors were gathered from a man aged 30 to 45 who received the YFV17D yellow fever vaccine.

The chain combines TRBV6-2 or TRBV6-3 with TRBJ2-1, with D possibly TRBD1 on 5 matching bases. The CDR3 consists of 15 residues. The V and J ends lost 6 bases and 1 base respectively, with 13 bases between them. CDR1 and CDR2 from the germline V gene are MNHEY and SVGEGT. The CDR3 region is CASSRQGESYNEQFF. CDR3 DNA sequence: TGTGCCAGCAGCCGTCAAGGGGAATCCTACAATGAGCAGTTCTTC.

The sample holds many counts of this clonotype. The chain carries TRBV7-6 and TRBJ2-7; 14 nucleotides agree with TRBD2. CDR3 length: 16 amino acids. Germline V CDR1 and CDR2: SGHVS, FNYEAQ. V lost 5 bases to trimming and J lost 6 bases; unmatched junction nucleotides: 9. The CDR3 spells CASSQGLAGGGAEQYF. The CDR3 DNA follows: TGTGCCAGCAGCCAAGGACTAGCGGGAGGAGGGGCCGAGCAGTACTTC.

Ten or more counts support this clonotype. The gene calls are TRBV7-2 and TRBJ2-7; TRBD2 matches at 10 bases. The CDR3 covers 15 residues. Germline loops: CDR1 SGHTA, CDR2 FQGNSA. Trimming took 4 bases from V and 2 from J; bases not matched to a gene: 5. CDR3 coding DNA: TGTGCCAGCAGCTCGGGACTAGCGACGACCTACGAGCAGTACTTC. Residues: CASSSGLATTYEQYF.

This clonotype was found a few times. The CDR3 is CSLAWLAAYNEQFF. The CDR3 DNA reads as TGCAGTTTAGCTTGGCTAGCGGCCTACAATGAGCAGTTCTTC. The chain is built from TRBV20-1 and TRBJ2-1; 7 nucleotides line up with TRBD2. The CDR3 runs 14 residues. V dropped 8 bases and J dropped 2; count of bases not matched to a gene: 9. CDR1 and CDR2 from the germline V gene are DFQATT and SNEGSKA (reference sequence).

This clonotype has a handful of counts. This chain uses TRBV20-1 with TRBJ2-3, with 7 positions matching TRBD2. Germline V gene data show CDR1 as DFQATT and CDR2 as SNEGSKA (reference sequence). The CDR3 spans 15 residues. Trimming at V came to 6 bases and at J to 0 bases, leaving 9 bases not matched to a gene. CDR3 DNA sequence: TGCAGTGCCGACCCCGGGGGGTATAGCACAGATACGCAGTATTTT. Protein sequence: CSADPGGYSTDTQYF.